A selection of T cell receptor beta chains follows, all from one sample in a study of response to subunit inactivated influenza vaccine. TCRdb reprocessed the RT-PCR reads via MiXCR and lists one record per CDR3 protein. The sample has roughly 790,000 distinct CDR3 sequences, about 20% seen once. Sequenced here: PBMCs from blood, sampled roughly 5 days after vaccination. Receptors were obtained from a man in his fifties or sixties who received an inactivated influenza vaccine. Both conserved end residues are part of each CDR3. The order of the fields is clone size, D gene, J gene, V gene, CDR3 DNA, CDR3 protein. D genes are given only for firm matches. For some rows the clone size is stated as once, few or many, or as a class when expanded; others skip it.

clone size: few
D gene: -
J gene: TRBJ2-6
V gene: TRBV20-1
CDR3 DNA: TGCAGTGCTAGCCGTCACTCTGGGGCCAACGTCCTGACTTTC
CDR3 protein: CSASRHSGANVLTF

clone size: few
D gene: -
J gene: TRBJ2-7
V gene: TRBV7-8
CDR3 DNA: TGTGCCAGCAGCTTAGGTAGGAGGGTCGGGTACGAGCAGTACTTC
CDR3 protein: CASSLGRRVGYEQYF

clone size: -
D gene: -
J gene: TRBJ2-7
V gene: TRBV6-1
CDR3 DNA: TGTGCCAGCAGGCCGGGTGGTGGGATCGAGCAGTACTTC
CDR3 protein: CASRPGGGIEQYF

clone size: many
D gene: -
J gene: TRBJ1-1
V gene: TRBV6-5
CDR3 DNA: TGTGCCAGCAGCTTAGGACCTCGAACTGAAGCTTTCTTT
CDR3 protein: CASSLGPRTEAFF

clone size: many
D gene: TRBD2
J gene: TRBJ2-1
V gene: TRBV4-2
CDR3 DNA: TGTGCCAGCAGCCAAGATCCTAGCGGGAGCTTTGAGCAGTTCTTC
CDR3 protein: CASSQDPSGSFEQFF

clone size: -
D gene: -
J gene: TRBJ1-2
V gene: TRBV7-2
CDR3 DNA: TGTGCCAGCAGTTTTCAGGCGGGGGGAAATCAGGCCTATGGCTACACCTTC
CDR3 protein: CASSFQAGGNQAYGYTF

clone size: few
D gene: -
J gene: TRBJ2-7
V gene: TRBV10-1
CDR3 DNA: TGCGCCAGCAGTGAGGTAGGGGGAGGCGAGCAGTACTTC
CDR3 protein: CASSEVGGGEQYF

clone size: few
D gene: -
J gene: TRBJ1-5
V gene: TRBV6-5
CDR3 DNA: TGTGCCAGCAGTTTCGGCGGCCGCCGAGGCCAGCCCCAGCATTTT
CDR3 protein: CASSFGGRRGQPQHF

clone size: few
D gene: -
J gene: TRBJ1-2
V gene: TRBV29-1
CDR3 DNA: TGCAGCGTTGACACCGTTGGCACCAACTATGGCTACACCTTC
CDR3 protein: CSVDTVGTNYGYTF

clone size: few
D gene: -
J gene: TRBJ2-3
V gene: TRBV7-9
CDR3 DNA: TGTGCCAGCCTCAGAACGGGAGCAGCCACAGATACGCAGTATTTT
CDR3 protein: CASLRTGAATDTQYF

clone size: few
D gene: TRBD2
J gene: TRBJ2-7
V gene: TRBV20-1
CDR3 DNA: TGCAGTGCTACTCCGGGACTAGCGGGAGGTGAGCAGTACTTC
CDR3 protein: CSATPGLAGGEQYF

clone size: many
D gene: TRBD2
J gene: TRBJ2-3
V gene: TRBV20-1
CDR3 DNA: TGCAGTGCTAGCACGACTAGCGGGGGGCACACAGATACGCAGTATTTT
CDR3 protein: CSASTTSGGHTDTQYF

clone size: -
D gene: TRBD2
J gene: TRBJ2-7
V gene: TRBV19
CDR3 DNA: TGTGCCAGTACCCCGTCTAGCGGACCTAGATACGAGCAGTACTTC
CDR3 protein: CASTPSSGPRYEQYF

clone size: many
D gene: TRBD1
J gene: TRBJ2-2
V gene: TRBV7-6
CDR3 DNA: TGTGCCAGCAGCCCCCGGACAGGTAGCACCGGGGAGCTGTTTTTT
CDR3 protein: CASSPRTGSTGELFF

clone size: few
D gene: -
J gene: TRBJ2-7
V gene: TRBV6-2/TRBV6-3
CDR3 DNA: TGTGCCAGCAGTTATGGGACCACCATTTTGGACGAGCAGTACTTC
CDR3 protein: CASSYGTTILDEQYF

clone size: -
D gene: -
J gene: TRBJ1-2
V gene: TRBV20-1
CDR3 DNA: TGCAGTGCTAGAGATTCGGGCCTCCCTAACTATGGCTACACCTTC
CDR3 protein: CSARDSGLPNYGYTF

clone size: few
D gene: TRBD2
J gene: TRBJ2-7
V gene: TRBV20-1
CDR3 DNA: TGCAGTGCTAGTGGGCTAGCGGGGAGGGTTAGAATCCACGAGCAGTACTTC
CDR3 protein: CSASGLAGRVRIHEQYF

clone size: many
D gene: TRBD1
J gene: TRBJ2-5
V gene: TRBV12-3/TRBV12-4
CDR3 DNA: TGTGCCAGCAGTCCCCGCGGACAGGGCCAAGAGACCCAGTACTTC
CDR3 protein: CASSPRGQGQETQYF

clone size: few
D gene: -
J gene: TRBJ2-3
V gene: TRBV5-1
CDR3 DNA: TGCGCCAGCAGCTTGGTTGGGCCTAACACAGATACGCAGTATTTT
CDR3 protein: CASSLVGPNTDTQYF

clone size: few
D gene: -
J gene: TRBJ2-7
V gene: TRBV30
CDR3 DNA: TGTGCCTGGAGTCAGGCCCCTCCCTACGAGCAGTACTTC
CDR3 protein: CAWSQAPPYEQYF

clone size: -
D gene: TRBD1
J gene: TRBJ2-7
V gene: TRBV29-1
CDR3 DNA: TGCAGCGCCGGGGACAGGGGGCGAGAGCAGTACTTC
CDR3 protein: CSAGDRGREQYF

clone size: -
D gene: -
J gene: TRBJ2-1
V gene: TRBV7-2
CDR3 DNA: TGTGCCAGCAGCTTAGGAGGGCATAGCTCCTACAATGAGCAGTTCTTC
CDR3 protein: CASSLGGHSSYNEQFF

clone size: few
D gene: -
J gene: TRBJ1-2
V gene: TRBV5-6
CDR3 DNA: TGTGCCAGCAGCTCGTACAGGGACGGGCAAAACTATGGCTACACCTTC
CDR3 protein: CASSSYRDGQNYGYTF